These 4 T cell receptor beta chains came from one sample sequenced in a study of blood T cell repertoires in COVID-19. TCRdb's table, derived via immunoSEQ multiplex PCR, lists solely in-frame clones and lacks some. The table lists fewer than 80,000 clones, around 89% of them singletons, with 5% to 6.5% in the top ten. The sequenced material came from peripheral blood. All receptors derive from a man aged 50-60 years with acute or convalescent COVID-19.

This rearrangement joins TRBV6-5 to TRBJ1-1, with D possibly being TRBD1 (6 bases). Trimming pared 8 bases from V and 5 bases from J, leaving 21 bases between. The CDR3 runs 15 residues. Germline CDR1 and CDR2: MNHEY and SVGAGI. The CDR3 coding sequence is TGTGCCAGCTATTATAACAGCGGGGACAAGACTGAAGCTTTCTTT. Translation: CASYYNSGDKTEAFF.

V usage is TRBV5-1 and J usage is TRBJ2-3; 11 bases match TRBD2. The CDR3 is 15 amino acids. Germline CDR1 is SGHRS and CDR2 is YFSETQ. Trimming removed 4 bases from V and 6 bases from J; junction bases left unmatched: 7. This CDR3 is CASSPTSGAADTQYF. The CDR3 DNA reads TGCGCCAGCAGCCCGACTAGCGGGGCCGCGGATACGCAGTATTTT.

The CDR3 region has the DNA TGCGCCAGCAGCCCACCGACAGGGGACGTCAACGAGCAGTACTTC. Its translation is CASSPPTGDVNEQYF. The chain is built from TRBV5-1 and TRBJ2-7; the match to TRBD1 covers 8 bases. With V trimmed by 4 bases and J by 5 bases, 11 bases remained unmatched. Germline loops: CDR1 SGHRS, CDR2 YFSETQ. The CDR3 length is 15 residues.

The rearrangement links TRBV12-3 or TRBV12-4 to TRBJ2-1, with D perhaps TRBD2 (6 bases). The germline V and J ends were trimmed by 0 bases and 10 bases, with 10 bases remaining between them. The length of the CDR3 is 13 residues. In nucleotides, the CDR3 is TGTGCCAGCAGTTTAGCGGGGGGAAGGGAGCAGTTCTTC. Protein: CASSLAGGREQFF.